This passage covers 6 T cell receptor beta chains from one sample sequenced in a study of blood T cell repertoires in COVID-19. Libraries were prepared by immunoSEQ multiplex PCR; TCRdb keeps only in-frame clonotypes and omits some of them. The data show some 180,000 clones, roughly 87% seen once. Sequencing used peripheral blood. The source is an older woman with COVID-19, enrolled during active disease.

The gene calls are TRBV19 and TRBJ1-4; D may be TRBD1 (5 bases). The V end was cut by 6 bases, the J end by 5 bases, with 16 bases between. This CDR3 comprises 15 residues. The germline V gene has CDR1 LNHDA and CDR2 SQIVND (reference sequence). CDR3 DNA sequence: TGTGCCAGTAGGGACCGACAGCTTCGAAATGAAAAACTGTTTTTT. Translated: CASRDRQLRNEKLFF.

This sequence joins TRBV2 and TRBJ2-5, with TRBD1 as a possible D gene (6 bases). Deletions cut 4 bases from V and 1 base from J, with 10 bases between. Germline values: CDR1 SNHLY, CDR2 FYNNEI. The CDR3 has 14 amino acids. The CDR3 sequence is CASSVGGIQETQYF. As DNA, the CDR3 is TGTGCCAGCAGTGTAGGGGGAATCCAAGAGACCCAGTACTTC.

J is TRBJ2-2 and V is TRBV4-2; D ambiguous. Germline assignment: CDR1 LGHNA and CDR2 YNFKEQ. V was shortened by 0 bases and J by 5 bases, with 16 bases between the two germline ends. The CDR3 has 17 amino acids. CDR3 nucleotide sequence: TGTGCCAGCAGCCAAGATCTAGTGGGTAGTAGGACCGGGGAGCTGTTTTTT. This sequence encodes CASSQDLVGSRTGELFF.

The chain combines TRBV7-9 with TRBJ2-5; the D gene is possibly TRBD2 (6 bases). Per germline, CDR1 SEHNR and CDR2 FQNEAQ (reference sequence). V lost 3 bases to trimming and J lost 2 bases, with 10 bases between them. The CDR3 is 14 residues long. The CDR3 bases are TGTGCCAGCAGCTTGGGAGGACAACAAGAGACCCAGTACTTC. The encoded protein is CASSLGGQQETQYF.

V usage is TRBV5-4 and J usage is TRBJ1-1, with D possibly matching TRBD1 (6 bases). V was trimmed by 4 bases and J by 4 bases, leaving 14 bases between them. The germline V gene has CDR1 SGHNT and CDR2 YYREEE (reference sequence). The CDR3 spans 14 residues. The CDR3 DNA reads as TGTGCCAGCAGCCCCCCCGGACAGCGCACTGAAGCTTTCTTT. Amino acids: CASSPPGQRTEAFF.

This chain joins TRBV6-6 and TRBJ1-3; D is undetermined. The V gene's germline CDR1 is MNHNY and CDR2 SVGAGI (reference sequence). The ends were cut back, 0 bases at V and 8 bases at J, with 11 bases in the middle. The CDR3 loop spans 14 amino acids. CDR3: CASSYSTREYTIYF. The CDR3 DNA reads TGTGCCAGCAGTTACTCGACCCGGGAGTACACCATATATTTT.